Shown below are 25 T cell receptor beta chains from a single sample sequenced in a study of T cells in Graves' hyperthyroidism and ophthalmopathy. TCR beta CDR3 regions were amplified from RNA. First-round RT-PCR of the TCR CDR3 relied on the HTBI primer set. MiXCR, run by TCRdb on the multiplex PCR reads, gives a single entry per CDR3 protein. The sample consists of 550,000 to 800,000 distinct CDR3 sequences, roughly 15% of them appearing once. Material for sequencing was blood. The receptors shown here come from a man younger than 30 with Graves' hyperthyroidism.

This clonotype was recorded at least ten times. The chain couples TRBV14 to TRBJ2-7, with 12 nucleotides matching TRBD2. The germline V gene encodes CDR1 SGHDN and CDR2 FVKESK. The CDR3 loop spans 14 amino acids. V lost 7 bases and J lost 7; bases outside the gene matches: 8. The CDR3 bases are TGTGCCAGCAATCTAGCGGGAGGGCCGAGTGAGCAGTACTTC. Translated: CASNLAGGPSEQYF.

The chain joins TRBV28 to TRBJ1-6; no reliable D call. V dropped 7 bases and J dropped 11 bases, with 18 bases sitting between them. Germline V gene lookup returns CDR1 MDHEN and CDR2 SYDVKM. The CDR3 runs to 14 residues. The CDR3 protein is CASNLRPRSAPLHF. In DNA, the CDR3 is TGTGCCAGCAATTTGCGTCCCCGGAGCGCACCCCTCCACTTT.

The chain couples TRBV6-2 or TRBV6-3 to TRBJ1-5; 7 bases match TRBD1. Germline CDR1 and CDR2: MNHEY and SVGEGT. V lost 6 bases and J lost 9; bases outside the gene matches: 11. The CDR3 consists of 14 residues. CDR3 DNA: TGTGCCAGCAGACGGGACAGCTTTACTGGGCCCCAGCATTTT. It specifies CASRRDSFTGPQHF.

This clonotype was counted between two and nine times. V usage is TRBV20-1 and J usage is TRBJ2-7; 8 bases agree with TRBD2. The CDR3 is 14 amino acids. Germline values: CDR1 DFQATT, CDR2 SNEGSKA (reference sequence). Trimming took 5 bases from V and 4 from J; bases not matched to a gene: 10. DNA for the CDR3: TGCAGTGCTCAAAACCGGGAGGGCCGGTACGAGCAGTACTTC. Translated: CSAQNREGRYEQYF.

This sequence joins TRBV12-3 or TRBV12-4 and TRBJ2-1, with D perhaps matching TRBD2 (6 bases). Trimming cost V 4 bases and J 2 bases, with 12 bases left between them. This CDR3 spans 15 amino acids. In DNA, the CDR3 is TGTGCCAGCAGTTCGCGGGACCTGACCTACAATGAGCAGTTCTTC. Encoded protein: CASSSRDLTYNEQFF.

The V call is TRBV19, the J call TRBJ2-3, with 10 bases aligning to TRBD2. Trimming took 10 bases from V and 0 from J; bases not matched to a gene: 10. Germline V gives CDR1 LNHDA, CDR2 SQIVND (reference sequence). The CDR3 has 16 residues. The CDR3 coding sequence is TGTGCCAAAGTTCCCGGACTAGCGGTTAGCACAGATACGCAGTATTTT. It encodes CAKVPGLAVSTDTQYF.

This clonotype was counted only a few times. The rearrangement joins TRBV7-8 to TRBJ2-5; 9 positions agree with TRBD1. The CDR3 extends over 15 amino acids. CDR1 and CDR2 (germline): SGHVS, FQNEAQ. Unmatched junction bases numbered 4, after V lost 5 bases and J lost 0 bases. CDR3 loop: CASSGQGSYQETQYF. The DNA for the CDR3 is TGTGCCAGCAGCGGACAGGGGTCGTACCAAGAGACCCAGTACTTC.

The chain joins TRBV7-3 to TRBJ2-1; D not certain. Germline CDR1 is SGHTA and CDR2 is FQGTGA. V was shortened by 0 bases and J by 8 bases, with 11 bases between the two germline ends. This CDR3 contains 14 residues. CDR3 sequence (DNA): TGTGCCAGCAGCTTAACATCTGGTCCGTATGAGCAGTTCTTC. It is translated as CASSLTSGPYEQFF. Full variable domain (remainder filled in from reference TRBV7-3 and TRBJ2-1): GAGVSQTPSNKVTEKGKYVELRCDPISGHTALYWYRQSLGQGPEFLIYFQGTGAADDSGLPNDRFFAVRPEGSVSTLKIQRTERGDSAVYLCASSLTSGPYEQFFGPGTRLTVL.

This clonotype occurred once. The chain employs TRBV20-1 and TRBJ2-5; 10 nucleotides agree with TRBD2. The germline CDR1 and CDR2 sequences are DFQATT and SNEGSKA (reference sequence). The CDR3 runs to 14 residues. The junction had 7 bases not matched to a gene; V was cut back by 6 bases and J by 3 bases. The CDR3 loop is CSADLAGEEETQYF. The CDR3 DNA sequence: TGCAGTGCGGACCTAGCGGGAGAGGAAGAGACCCAGTACTTC.

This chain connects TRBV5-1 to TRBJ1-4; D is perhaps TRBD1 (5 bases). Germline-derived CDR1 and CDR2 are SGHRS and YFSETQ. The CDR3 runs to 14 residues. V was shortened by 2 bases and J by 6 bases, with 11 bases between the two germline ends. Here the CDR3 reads CASSFGRGDEKLFF. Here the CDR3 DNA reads TGCGCCAGCAGCTTCGGGAGGGGCGATGAAAAACTGTTTTTT.

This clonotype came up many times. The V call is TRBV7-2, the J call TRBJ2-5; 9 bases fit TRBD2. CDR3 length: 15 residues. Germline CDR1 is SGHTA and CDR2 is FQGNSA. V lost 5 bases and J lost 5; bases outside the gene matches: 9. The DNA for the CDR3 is TGTGCCAGCAGCCCACGCCAGGCGGGGGGGGAGACCCAGTACTTC. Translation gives CASSPRQAGGETQYF.

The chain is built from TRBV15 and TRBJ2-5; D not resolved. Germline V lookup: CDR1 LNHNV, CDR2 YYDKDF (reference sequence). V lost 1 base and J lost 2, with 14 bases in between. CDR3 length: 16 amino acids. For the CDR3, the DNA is TGTGCCACCAGCAGAGTCGCCTTAGGTCGGCAAGAGACCCAGTACTTC. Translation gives CATSRVALGRQETQYF. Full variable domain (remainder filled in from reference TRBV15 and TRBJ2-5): DAMVIQNPRYQVTQFGKPVTLSCSQTLNHNVMYWYQQKSSQAPKLLFHYYDKDFNNEADTPDNFQSRRPNTSFCFLDIRSPGLGDTAMYLCATSRVALGRQETQYFGPGTRLLVL.

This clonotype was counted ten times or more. CDR3 bases: TGTGCCTGGAGTCCGGGGACAGGGGCCGACGAGCAGTACTTC. Protein sequence: CAWSPGTGADEQYF. V gene TRBV30 combines with J gene TRBJ2-7; the match to TRBD1 covers 10 bases. CDR3 size: 14 residues. V was clipped by 2 bases and J by 5 bases; unmatched bases: 6. The germline CDR1 and CDR2 sequences are GTSNPN and SVGIG (reference sequence).

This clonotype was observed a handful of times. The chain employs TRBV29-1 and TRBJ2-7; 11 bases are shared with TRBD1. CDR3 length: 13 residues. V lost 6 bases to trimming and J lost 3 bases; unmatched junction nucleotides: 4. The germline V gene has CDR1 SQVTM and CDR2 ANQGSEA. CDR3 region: CSVLGTGGYEQYF. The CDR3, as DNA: TGCAGCGTCCTAGGGACAGGGGGCTACGAGCAGTACTTC.

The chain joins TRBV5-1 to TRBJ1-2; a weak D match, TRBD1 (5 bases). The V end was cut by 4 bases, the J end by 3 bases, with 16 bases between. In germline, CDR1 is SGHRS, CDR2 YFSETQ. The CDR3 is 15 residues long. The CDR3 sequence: CASSPVSGVDYGYTF. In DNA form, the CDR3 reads TGCGCCAGCAGCCCGGTGTCGGGGGTAGACTATGGCTACACCTTC.

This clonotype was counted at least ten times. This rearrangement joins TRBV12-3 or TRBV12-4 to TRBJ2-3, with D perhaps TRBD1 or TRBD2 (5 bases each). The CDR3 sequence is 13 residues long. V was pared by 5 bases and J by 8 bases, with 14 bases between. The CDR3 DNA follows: TGTGCCAGCAGTAATCGGGGCTCCCGTACGCAGTATTTT. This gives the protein CASSNRGSRTQYF.

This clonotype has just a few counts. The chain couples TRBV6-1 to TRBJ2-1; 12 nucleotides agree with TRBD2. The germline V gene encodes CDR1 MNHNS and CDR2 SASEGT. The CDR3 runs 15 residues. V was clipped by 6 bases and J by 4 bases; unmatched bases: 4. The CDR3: CASRRLAGAYNEQFF. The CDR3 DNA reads TGTGCCAGCAGAAGACTAGCGGGAGCGTACAATGAGCAGTTCTTC.

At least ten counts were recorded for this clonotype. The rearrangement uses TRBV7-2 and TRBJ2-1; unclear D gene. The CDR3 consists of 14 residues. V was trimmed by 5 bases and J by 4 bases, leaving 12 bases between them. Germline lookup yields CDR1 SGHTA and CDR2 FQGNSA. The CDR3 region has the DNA TGTGCCAGCAGCCTAACCGACTCATACAATGAGCAGTTCTTC. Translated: CASSLTDSYNEQFF. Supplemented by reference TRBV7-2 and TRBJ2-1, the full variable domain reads GAGVSQSPSNKVTEKGKDVELRCDPISGHTALYWYRQSLGQGLEFLIYFQGNSAPDKSGLPSDRFSAERTGGSVSTLTIQRTQQEDSAVYLCASSLTDSYNEQFFGPGTRLTVL.

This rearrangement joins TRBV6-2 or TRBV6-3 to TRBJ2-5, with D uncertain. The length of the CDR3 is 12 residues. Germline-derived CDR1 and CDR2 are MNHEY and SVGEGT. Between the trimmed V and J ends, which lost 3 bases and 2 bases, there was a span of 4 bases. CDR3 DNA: TGTGCCAGCAGTTATGAGCAAGAGACCCAGTACTTC. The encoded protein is CASSYEQETQYF.

The CDR3 DNA follows: TGTGCCAGCAGTGGGGCCAGGAGAGAGACCCAGTACTTC. Its translation is CASSGARRETQYF. J is TRBJ2-5 and V is TRBV28; D perhaps matches TRBD1 (5 bases). The CDR3 loop spans 13 amino acids. Germline loops: CDR1 MDHEN, CDR2 SYDVKM. The V end lost 5 bases, the J end lost 4 bases, and 11 bases lay between the germline ends.

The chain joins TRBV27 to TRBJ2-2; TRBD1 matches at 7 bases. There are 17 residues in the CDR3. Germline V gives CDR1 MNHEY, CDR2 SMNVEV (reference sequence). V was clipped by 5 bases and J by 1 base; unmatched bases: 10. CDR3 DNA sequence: TGTGCCAGCAGTCCCTACCCGGACAGGCTGAACACCGGGGAGCTGTTTTTT. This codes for CASSPYPDRLNTGELFF.

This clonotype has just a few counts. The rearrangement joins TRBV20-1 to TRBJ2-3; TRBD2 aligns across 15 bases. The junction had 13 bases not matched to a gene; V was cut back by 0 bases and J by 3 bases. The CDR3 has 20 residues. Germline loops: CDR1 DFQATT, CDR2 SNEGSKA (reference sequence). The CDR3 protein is CSARDPGLAGGVGGTDTQYF. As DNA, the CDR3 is TGCAGTGCTAGAGATCCGGGACTAGCGGGAGGAGTGGGTGGAACAGATACGCAGTATTTT.

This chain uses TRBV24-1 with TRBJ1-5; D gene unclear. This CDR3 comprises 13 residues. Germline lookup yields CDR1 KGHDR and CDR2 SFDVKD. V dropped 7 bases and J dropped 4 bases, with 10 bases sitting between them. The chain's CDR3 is CATSSEPNQPQHF. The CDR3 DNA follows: TGTGCCACCAGCTCGGAGCCTAATCAGCCCCAGCATTTT.

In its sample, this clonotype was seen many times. The DNA of the CDR3 is TGTGCCAGCAGCCAAGGGAGACGGGAGTTCAGTGGAGAGACCCAGTACTTC. It codes for CASSQGRREFSGETQYF. The chain recombines TRBV3-1 with TRBJ2-5, with D possibly matching TRBD2 (6 bases). The CDR3 totals 17 residues. The V and J ends lost 1 base and 4 bases respectively, with 19 bases between them. Germline V gives CDR1 LGHDT, CDR2 YNNKEL (reference sequence).

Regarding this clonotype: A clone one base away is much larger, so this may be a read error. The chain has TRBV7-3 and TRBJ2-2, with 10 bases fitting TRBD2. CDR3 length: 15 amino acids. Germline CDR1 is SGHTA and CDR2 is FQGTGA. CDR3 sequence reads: CASSRLAGDTGELSF. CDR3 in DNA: TGTGCCAGCTCCAGACTAGCGGGCGACACCGGGGAGCTGTCTTTT.